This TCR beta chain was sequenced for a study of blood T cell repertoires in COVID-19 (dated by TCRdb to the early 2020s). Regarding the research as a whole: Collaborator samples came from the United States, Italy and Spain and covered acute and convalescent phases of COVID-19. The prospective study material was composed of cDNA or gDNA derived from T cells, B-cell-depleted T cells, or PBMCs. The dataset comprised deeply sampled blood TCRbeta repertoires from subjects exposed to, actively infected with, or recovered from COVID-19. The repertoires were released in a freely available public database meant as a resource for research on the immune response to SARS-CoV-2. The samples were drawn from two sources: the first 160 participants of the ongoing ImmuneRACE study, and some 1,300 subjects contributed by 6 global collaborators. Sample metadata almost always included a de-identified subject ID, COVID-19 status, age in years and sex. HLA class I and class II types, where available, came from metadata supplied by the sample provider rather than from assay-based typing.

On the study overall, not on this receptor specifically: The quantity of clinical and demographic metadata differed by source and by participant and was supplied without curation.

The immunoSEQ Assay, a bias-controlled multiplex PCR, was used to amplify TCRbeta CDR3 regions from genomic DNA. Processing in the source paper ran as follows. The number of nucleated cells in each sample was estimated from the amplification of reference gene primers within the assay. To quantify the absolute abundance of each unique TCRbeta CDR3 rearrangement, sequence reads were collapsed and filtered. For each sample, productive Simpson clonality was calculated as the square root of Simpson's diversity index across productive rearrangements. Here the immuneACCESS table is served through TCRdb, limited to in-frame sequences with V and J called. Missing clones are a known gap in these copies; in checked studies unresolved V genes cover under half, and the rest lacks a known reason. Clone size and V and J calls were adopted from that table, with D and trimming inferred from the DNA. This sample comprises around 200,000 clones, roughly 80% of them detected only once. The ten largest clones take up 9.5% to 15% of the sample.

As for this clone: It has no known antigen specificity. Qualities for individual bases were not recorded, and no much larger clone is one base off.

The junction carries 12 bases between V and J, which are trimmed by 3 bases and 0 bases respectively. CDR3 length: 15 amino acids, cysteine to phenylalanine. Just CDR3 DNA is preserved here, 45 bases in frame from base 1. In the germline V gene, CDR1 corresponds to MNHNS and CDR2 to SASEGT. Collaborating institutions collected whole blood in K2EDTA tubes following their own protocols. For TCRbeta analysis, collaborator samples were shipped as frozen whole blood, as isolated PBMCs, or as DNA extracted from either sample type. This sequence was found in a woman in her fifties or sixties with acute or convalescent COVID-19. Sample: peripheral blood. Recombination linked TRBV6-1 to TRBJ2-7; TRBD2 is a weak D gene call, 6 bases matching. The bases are TGTGCCAGCAGTGAGGGGACTGGAAGCTCCTACGAGCAGTACTTC. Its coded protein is CASSEGTGSSYEQYF.